The sequence of this T cell receptor beta chain was determined in a study of blood T cell repertoires in COVID-19. For the study at large: Sources were T cells, B-cell-depleted T cells, or PBMCs; the material itself was cDNA or gDNA.

J gave up 3 bases and V 3 bases, and 3 bases lay outside the gene matches. CDR1 and CDR2 from the germline V gene are MNHEY and SMNVEV (reference sequence). CDR3 length: 14 amino acids. Study processing details: Reference gene primer amplification in the assay estimated nucleated cell counts. Sequencing used immunoSEQ multiplex PCR; TCRdb keeps in-frame clones, though not all of them. That table gives V, J and clone size, and the DNA gave D and trimming. The sample records roughly 180,000 clones, roughly three quarters being singletons. Input material: peripheral blood. The V call is TRBV27, the J call TRBJ2-5; TRBD1 agrees at 8 bases. The source of this sequence is a woman aged 50 to 65 with active or convalescent COVID-19. CDR3 nucleotides: TGTGCCAGCAGTTTCCGGGACAGGAAAGAGACCCAGTACTTC. Translation gives CASSFRDRKETQYF.